This T cell receptor (beta chain) appears in the sequencing data of a study of early T cells in non-severe SARS-CoV-2 infection. TCRdb re-called the 5' RACE reads with MiXCR, one entry per CDR3 protein. The table records more than 90,000 distinct CDR3 sequences, around 10% of them present only once. The CDR3 has 12 residues. Trimming stripped 9 bases from V and 3 bases from J, with 12 bases between. V usage is TRBV12-3 or TRBV12-4 and J usage is TRBJ2-7; perhaps D is TRBD1 or TRBD2 (5 bases each). The TCR originated in an adult who was a healthcare worker with PCR-confirmed SARS-CoV-2 infection or an uninfected control (not recorded which). The sample taken for sequencing was whole blood. In nucleotides, the CDR3 is TGTGCCAGTGGGGGAAGGGACTACGAGCAGTACTTC. Translation gives CASGGRDYEQYF.